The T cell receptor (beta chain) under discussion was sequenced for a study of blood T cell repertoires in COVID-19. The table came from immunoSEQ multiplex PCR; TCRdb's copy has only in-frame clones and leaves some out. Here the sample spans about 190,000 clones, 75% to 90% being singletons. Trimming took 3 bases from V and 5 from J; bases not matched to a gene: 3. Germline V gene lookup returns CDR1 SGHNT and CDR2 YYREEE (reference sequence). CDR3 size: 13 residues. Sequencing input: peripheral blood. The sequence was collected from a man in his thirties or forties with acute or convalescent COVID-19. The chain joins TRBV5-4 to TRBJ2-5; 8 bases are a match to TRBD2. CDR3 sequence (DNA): TGTGCCAGCAGCTCCACTAGCGGCGAGACCCAGTACTTC. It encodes CASSSTSGETQYF.